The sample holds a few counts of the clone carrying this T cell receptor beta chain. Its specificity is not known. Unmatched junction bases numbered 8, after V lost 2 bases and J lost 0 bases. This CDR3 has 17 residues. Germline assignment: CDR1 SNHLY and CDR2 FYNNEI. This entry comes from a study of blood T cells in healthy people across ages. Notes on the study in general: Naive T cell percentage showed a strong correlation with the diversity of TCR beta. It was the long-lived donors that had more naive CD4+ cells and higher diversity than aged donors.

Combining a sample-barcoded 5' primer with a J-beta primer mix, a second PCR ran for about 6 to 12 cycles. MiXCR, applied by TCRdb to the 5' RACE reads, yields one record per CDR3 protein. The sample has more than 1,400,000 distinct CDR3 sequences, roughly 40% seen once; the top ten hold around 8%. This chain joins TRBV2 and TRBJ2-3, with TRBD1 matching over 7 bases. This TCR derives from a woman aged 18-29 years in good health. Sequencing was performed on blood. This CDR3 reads CASSERHTGASTDTQYF. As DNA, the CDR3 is TGTGCCAGCAGTGAAAGGCATACAGGGGCGAGCACAGATACGCAGTATTTT.